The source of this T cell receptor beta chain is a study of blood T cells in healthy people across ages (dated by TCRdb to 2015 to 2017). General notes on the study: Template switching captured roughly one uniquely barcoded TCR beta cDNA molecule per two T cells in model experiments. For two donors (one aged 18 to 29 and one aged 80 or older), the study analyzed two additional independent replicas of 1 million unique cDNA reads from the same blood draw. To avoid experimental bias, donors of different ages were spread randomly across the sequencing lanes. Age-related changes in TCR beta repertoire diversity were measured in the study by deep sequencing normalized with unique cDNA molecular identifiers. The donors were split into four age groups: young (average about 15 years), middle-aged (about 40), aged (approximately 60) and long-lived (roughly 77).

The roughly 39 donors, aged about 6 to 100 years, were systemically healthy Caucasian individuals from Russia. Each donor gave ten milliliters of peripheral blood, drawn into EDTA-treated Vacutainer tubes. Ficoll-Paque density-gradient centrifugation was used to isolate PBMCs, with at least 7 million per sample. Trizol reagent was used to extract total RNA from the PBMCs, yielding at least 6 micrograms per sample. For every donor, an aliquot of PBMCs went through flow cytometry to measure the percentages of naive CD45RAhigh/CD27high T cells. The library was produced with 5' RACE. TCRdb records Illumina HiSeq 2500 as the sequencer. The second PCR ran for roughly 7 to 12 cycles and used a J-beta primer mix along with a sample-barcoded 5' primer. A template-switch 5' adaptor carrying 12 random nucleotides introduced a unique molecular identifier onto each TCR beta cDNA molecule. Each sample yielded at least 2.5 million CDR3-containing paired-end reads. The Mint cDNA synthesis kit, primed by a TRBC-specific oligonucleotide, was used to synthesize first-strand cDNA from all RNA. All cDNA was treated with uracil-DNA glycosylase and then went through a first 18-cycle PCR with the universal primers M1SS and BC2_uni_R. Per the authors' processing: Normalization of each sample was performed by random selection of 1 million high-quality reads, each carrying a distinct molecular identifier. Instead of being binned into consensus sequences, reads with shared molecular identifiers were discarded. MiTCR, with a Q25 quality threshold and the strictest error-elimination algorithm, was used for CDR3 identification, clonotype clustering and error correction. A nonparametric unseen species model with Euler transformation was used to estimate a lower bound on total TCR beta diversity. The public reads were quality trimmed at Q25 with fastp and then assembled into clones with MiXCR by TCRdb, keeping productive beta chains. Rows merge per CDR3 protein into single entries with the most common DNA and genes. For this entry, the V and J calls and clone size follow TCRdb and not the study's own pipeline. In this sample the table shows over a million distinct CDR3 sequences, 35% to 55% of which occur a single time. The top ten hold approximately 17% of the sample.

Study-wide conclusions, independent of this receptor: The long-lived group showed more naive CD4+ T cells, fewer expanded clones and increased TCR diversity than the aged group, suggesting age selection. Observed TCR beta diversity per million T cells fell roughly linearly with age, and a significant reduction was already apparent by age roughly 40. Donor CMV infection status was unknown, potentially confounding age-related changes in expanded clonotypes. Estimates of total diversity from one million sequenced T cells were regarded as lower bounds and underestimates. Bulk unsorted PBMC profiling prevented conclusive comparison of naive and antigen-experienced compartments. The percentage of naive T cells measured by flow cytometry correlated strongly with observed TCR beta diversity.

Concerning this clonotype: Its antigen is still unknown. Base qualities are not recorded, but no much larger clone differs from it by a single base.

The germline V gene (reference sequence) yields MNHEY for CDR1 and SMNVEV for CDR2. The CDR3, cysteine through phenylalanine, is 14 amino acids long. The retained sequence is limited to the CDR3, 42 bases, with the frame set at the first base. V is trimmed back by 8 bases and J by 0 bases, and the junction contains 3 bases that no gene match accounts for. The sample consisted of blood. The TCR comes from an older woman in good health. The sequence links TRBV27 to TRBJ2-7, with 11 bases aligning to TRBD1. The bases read TGTGCCAGCGGGGGACAGGGGGGCTCCTACGAGCAGTACTTC. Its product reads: CASGGQGGSYEQYF.